A selection of T cell receptor beta chains follows, all from one sample in a study of cytomegalovirus exposure and HLA in healthy donors. Clones were sequenced by immunoSEQ multiplex PCR, and TCRdb holds only the in-frame ones, with some missing. The data contain 180,000 or so clones, roughly four fifths of them singletons. The material sequenced was PBMCs. The receptors shown here come from a female donor in good health and CMV-seronegative. Both conserved end residues are part of each CDR3. The D gene is left open where the match is weak. Some rows mark clone size as missing; the rest say once, few, many or name a class of expanded clone.

j_gene,abundance,v_gene,d_gene,CDR3aa,CDR3nt
TRBJ1-2,once,TRBV6-4,TRBD1,CASSPDERRQGPPYGYTF,TGTGCCAGCAGTCCAGACGAACGGAGACAGGGGCCCCCCTATGGCTACACCTTC
TRBJ1-1,NA,TRBV9,TRBD1,CASSVGTGDTGEAFF,TGTGCCAGCAGCGTAGGAACAGGGGACACTGGTGAAGCTTTCTTT
TRBJ2-3,few,TRBV7-7,TRBD1,CASGTGTGSLDTQYF,TGTGCCAGCGGAACCGGGACAGGGTCCTTAGATACGCAGTATTTT
TRBJ1-4,few,TRBV11-2,NA,CASSLSDNEKLFF,TGTGCCAGCAGCTTGTCAGATAATGAAAAACTGTTTTTT
TRBJ2-2,NA,TRBV5-4,NA,CASREGLDTGELFF,TGTGCCAGCAGGGAGGGACTCGACACCGGGGAGCTGTTTTTT
TRBJ1-2,few,TRBV2,NA,CASRALDSRYTF,TGTGCCAGCAGAGCTTTAGACTCACGCTACACCTTC
TRBJ2-7,NA,TRBV5-1,TRBD2,CASNAAGVRYEQYF,TGCGCCAGCAATGCAGCGGGAGTCCGCTACGAGCAGTACTTC
TRBJ1-5,NA,TRBV30,TRBD1,CAWSRTRDRGHQPQHF,TGTGCCTGGAGTCGAACCCGGGACAGGGGGCATCAGCCCCAGCATTTT
TRBJ1-1,NA,TRBV7-9,NA,CASSLSSRGTEAFF,TGTGCCAGCAGCTTAAGTAGTAGGGGCACTGAAGCTTTCTTT
TRBJ2-1,NA,TRBV29-1,TRBD2,CSVGTSGVPYNEQFF,TGCAGCGTCGGGACTAGCGGGGTTCCCTACAATGAGCAGTTCTTC
TRBJ2-7,few,TRBV5-1,TRBD1,CASRTGTGGYEQYF,TGCGCCAGCAGAACCGGGACAGGGGGCTACGAGCAGTACTTC
TRBJ1-1,NA,TRBV9,TRBD1,CASSVTGQVNTEAFF,TGTGCCAGCAGCGTAACTGGACAGGTAAACACTGAAGCTTTCTTT
TRBJ1-4,NA,TRBV29-1,NA,CSVGQENEKLFF,TGCAGCGTTGGGCAGGAAAATGAAAAACTGTTTTTT
TRBJ1-2,once,TRBV5-6,TRBD1,CASSSWDRPNYGYTF,TGTGCCAGCAGCTCCTGGGACAGACCTAACTATGGCTACACCTTC
TRBJ2-7,few,TRBV5-1,TRBD2,CASTPYTRRTAGTSGTPYEQYF,TGCGCCAGCACCCCGTACACACGCCGGACGGCCGGGACTAGCGGGACACCCTACGAGCAGTACTTC
TRBJ2-7,NA,TRBV28,TRBD1,CASSLPGTGAYEQYF,TGTGCCAGCAGTTTACCCGGGACAGGGGCATACGAGCAGTACTTC
TRBJ2-3,few,TRBV7-3,TRBD2,CASSARRASGGPTDTQYF,TGTGCCAGCAGCGCAAGGAGGGCTAGCGGGGGGCCCACAGATACGCAGTATTTT
TRBJ1-5,NA,TRBV19,NA,CASSIRGSLGNQPQHF,TGTGCCAGTAGTATAAGGGGTAGTTTAGGGAATCAGCCCCAGCATTTT
TRBJ2-2,few,TRBV9,NA,CASSRREGPTGELFF,TGTGCCAGCAGCCGGAGAGAGGGCCCCACCGGGGAGCTGTTTTTT
TRBJ1-4,once,TRBV7-8,TRBD1,CASSATGGANEKLFF,TGTGCCAGCAGCGCAACAGGGGGTGCTAATGAAAAACTGTTTTTT
TRBJ1-1,NA,TRBV6-1,NA,CASSDRQVGYTEAFF,TGTGCCAGCAGTGACAGGCAGGTGGGTTACACTGAAGCTTTCTTT
TRBJ1-4,NA,TRBV4-3,NA,CASSQDSSGLGEKLFF,TGCGCCAGCAGCCAAGATTCCTCAGGGCTTGGAGAAAAACTGTTTTTT
TRBJ1-5,once,TRBV28,NA,CASSDPGGMDQPQHF,TGTGCCAGCAGTGACCCCGGGGGGATGGATCAGCCCCAGCATTTT
TRBJ2-5,NA,TRBV7-2,TRBD2,CASSFQGTSGGGPYF,TGTGCCAGCAGCTTTCAAGGGACTAGCGGGGGGGGCCCTTACTTC
TRBJ1-3,NA,TRBV6-6,NA,CASSYLAGLSGNTIYF,TGTGCCAGCAGTTACCTGGCAGGGCTGTCTGGAAACACCATATATTTT
TRBJ2-5,NA,TRBV11-1,NA,CASSRSTGETRGEQYF,TGTGCCAGCAGCCGATCGACGGGAGAGACGAGAGGGGAGCAGTACTTC
TRBJ1-2,NA,TRBV4-2,NA,CASSQERDGYGYTF,TGTGCCAGCAGCCAAGAGCGGGACGGCTATGGCTACACCTTC
TRBJ1-6,few,TRBV4-3,TRBD1,CASSQDRGTVSSYNSPLHF,TGCGCCAGCAGCCAAGACCGCGGGACAGTAAGCTCCTATAATTCACCCCTCCACTTT
TRBJ2-5,NA,TRBV5-1,TRBD1,CASSGETGWSETQYF,TGCGCCAGCAGCGGTGAGACAGGGTGGAGCGAGACCCAGTACTTC
TRBJ2-2,NA,TRBV18,TRBD2,CASSRGGAAANTGELFF,TGTGCCAGCTCACGGGGAGGGGCAGCTGCGAACACCGGGGAGCTGTTTTTT
TRBJ1-5,NA,TRBV6-1,TRBD1,CASSPTGSGQPQHF,TGTGCCAGCAGCCCGACAGGGAGCGGTCAGCCCCAGCATTTT
TRBJ1-2,NA,TRBV6-6,NA,CASRGVDYGYTF,TGTGCCAGCAGGGGCGTGGACTATGGCTACACCTTC
TRBJ2-3,NA,TRBV20-1,TRBD2,CSAGGTSPQYF,TGCAGTGCTGGCGGGACTAGCCCGCAGTATTTT
TRBJ2-3,NA,TRBV12-5,NA,CASGLVRGGADYF,TGTGCTAGTGGTTTGGTACGTGGGGGGGCCGACTATTTT
TRBJ1-5,NA,TRBV6-6,NA,CASSYSRAIHQPQHF,TGTGCCAGCAGTTACTCGAGGGCCATTCATCAGCCCCAGCATTTT
TRBJ1-2,NA,TRBV27,NA,CASSWRANYGYTF,TGTGCCAGCAGTTGGAGGGCTAACTATGGCTACACCTTC
TRBJ2-6,few,TRBV9,TRBD2,CASSLRLAGVSGANVLTF,TGTGCCAGCAGCTTGAGACTAGCGGGGGTCTCTGGGGCCAACGTCCTGACTTTC
TRBJ1-2,NA,TRBV28,TRBD1,CASKFPQGVYGYTF,TGTGCCAGCAAATTTCCTCAGGGGGTTTATGGCTACACCTTC
TRBJ1-5,NA,TRBV29-1,NA,CSVGEGQPQHF,TGCAGCGTAGGGGAGGGCCAGCCCCAGCATTTT
TRBJ2-5,NA,TRBV18,TRBD2,CASSPAGHGLAENQETQYF,TGTGCCAGCTCACCGGCGGGACACGGACTAGCGGAAAACCAAGAGACCCAGTACTTC
TRBJ2-6,NA,TRBV4-3,NA,CASSQDALRGPGANVLTF,TGCGCCAGCAGCCAAGATGCTCTTCGGGGTCCTGGGGCCAACGTCCTGACTTTC
TRBJ2-5,NA,TRBV5-1,NA,CASSYPKTGPGETQYF,TGCGCCAGCAGCTACCCAAAGACAGGCCCCGGGGAGACCCAGTACTTC
TRBJ1-2,NA,TRBV28,NA,CASSLLPGLANYGYTF,TGTGCCAGCAGTTTACTCCCAGGACTTGCGAACTATGGCTACACCTTC
TRBJ1-2,NA,TRBV28,NA,CASSAPAGNSYTF,TGTGCCAGCAGTGCCCCTGCAGGGAATAGCTACACCTTC
TRBJ2-1,few,TRBV4-1,NA,CASTFLDSPYNEQFF,TGCGCCAGCACCTTCCTGGACAGCCCGTACAATGAGCAGTTCTTC
TRBJ2-5,NA,TRBV7-9,NA,CASSLGRREQGTQYF,TGTGCTAGCAGCTTAGGACGCCGGGAACAGGGGACCCAGTACTTC
TRBJ1-5,NA,TRBV18,TRBD1,CASSPNRGRQPQHF,TGTGCCAGCTCACCGAACAGGGGCCGTCAGCCCCAGCATTTT
TRBJ2-7,NA,TRBV9,NA,CASSPRGSGGISYEQYF,TGTGCCAGCAGCCCCCGTGGTAGCGGCGGTATCTCCTACGAGCAGTACTTC
TRBJ2-5,NA,TRBV7-2,NA,CASSLAAIEAETQYF,TGTGCCAGCAGCTTAGCGGCCATTGAGGCTGAGACCCAGTACTTC
TRBJ2-5,NA,TRBV10-3,NA,CAISELETQYF,TGTGCCATCAGTGAGCTGGAGACCCAGTACTTC
TRBJ2-7,once,TRBV29-1,TRBD1,CSAVLDRAGYEQYF,TGCAGCGCGGTTTTGGACAGGGCGGGCTACGAGCAGTACTTC
TRBJ1-2,NA,TRBV14,NA,CASSPNAGGGYTF,TGTGCCAGCAGCCCCAATGCGGGGGGCGGCTACACCTTC
TRBJ2-5,NA,TRBV6-5,TRBD1,CASSLYDRAQETQYF,TGTGCCAGCAGTCTCTACGACAGGGCACAAGAGACCCAGTACTTC
TRBJ2-1,NA,TRBV5-1,TRBD1,CASSPGQGAYNEQFF,TGCGCCAGCAGCCCCGGACAGGGCGCCTACAATGAGCAGTTCTTC
TRBJ2-5,once,TRBV18,TRBD1,CASSQGTGGAETQYF,TGTGCCAGCTCACAAGGGACAGGGGGAGCAGAGACCCAGTACTTC
TRBJ1-2,NA,TRBV19,TRBD1,CASSTGTGGGLSYGYTF,TGTGCCAGTAGCACCGGGACAGGGGGCGGTTTGAGCTATGGCTACACCTTC
TRBJ2-6,once,TRBV5-4,NA,CASSLDDITGANGLTF,TGTGCCAGCAGCTTGGACGACATCACAGGTGCCAACGGCCTGACTTTC
TRBJ2-5,NA,TRBV9,NA,CASSVSEETQYF,TGTGCCAGCAGCGTATCAGAAGAGACCCAGTACTTC
TRBJ1-2,few,TRBV7-9,NA,CASSLLGLYGYTF,TGTGCCAGCAGCTTACTGGGCCTCTATGGCTACACCTTC